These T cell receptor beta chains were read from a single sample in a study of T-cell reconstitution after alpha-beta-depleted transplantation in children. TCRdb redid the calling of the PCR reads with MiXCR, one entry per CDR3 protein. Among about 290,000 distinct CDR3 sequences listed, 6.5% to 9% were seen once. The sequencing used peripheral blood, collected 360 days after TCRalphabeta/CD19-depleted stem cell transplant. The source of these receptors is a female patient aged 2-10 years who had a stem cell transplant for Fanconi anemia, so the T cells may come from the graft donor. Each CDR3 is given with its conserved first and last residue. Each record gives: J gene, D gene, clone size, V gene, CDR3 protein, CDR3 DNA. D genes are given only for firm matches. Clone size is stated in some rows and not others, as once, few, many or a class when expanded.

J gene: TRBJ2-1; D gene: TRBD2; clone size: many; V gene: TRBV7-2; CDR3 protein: CASSLGHTSGGYNEQFF; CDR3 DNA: TGTGCCAGCAGCTTAGGACATACTAGCGGAGGCTACAATGAGCAGTTCTTC
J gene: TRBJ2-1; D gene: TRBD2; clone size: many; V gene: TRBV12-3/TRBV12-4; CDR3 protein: CASSRKRGGYNEQFF; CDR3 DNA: TGTGCCAGCAGCCGTAAGCGGGGGGGATACAATGAGCAGTTCTTC
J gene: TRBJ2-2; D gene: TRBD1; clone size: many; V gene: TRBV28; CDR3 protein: CASKGTANTGELFF; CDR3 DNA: TGTGCCAGTAAAGGGACAGCGAACACCGGGGAGCTGTTTTTT
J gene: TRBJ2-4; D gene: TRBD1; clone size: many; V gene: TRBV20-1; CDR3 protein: CSASTGGNIQYF; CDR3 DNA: TGCAGTGCTAGTACAGGGGGGAACATTCAGTACTTC
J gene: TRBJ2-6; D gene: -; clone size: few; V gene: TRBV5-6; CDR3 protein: CASSLQGLPGANVLTF; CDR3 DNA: TGTGCCAGCAGCTTGCAGGGACTGCCTGGGGCCAACGTCCTGACTTTC
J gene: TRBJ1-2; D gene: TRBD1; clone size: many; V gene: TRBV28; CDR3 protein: CASSLGTGRDYGYTF; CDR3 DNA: TGTGCCAGCAGTTTGGGGACAGGGAGGGACTATGGCTACACCTTC
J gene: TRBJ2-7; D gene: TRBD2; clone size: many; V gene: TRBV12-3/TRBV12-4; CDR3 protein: CASSVTSGSYEQYF; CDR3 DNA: TGTGCCAGCAGTGTAACTAGCGGCTCCTACGAGCAGTACTTC
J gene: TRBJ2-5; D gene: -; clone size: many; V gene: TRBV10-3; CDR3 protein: CAISDRGETQYF; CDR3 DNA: TGTGCCATCAGTGACAGGGGAGAGACCCAGTACTTC
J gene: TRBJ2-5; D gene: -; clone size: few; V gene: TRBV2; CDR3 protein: CASSEGAPRVATQYF; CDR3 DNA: TGTGCCAGCAGTGAAGGGGCCCCTAGGGTGGCGACCCAGTACTTC
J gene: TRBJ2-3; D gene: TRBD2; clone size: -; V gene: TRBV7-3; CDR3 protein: CASSLMGGRSTDTQYF; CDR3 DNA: TGTGCCAGCAGCTTAATGGGCGGGAGAAGCACAGATACGCAGTATTTT
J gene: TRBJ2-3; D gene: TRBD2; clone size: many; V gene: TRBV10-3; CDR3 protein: CATTPLAGPTDTQYF; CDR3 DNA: TGTGCCACGACGCCTCTAGCGGGCCCCACAGATACGCAGTATTTT
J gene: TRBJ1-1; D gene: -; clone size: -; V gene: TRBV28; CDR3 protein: CASSSPYVEAFF; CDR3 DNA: TGTGCCAGCAGCTCCCCCTATGTAGAAGCTTTCTTT
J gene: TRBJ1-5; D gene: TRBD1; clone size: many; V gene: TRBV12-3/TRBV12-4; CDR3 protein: CASSSRGAGGNQPQHF; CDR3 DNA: TGTGCCAGCAGTTCCAGGGGGGCGGGGGGCAATCAGCCCCAGCATTTT
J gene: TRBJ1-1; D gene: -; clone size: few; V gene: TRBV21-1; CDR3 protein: CASSGGYHTEAFF; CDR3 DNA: TGTGCCAGCAGCGGGGGCTATCACACTGAAGCTTTCTTT
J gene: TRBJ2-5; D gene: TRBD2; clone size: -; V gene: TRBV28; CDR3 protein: CARVGLAGCQETQYF; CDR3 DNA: TGTGCCAGAGTGGGACTAGCGGGATGCCAAGAGACCCAGTACTTC
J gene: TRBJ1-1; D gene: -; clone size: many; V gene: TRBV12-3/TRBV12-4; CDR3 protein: CASSRRTDTKNTEAFF; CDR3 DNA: TGTGCCAGCAGCCGTCGGACGGATACCAAGAACACTGAAGCTTTCTTT
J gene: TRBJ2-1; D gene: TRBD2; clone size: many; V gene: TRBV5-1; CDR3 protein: CASSTGLNNEQFF; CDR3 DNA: TGCGCCAGCAGCACGGGACTAAACAATGAGCAGTTCTTC
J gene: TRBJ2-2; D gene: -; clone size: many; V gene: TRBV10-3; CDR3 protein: CAISDADEPELFF; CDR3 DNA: TGTGCCATCAGTGACGCCGACGAACCTGAGCTGTTTTTT
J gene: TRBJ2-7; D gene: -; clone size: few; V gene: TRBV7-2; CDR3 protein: CASSLTRAHEQYF; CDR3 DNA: TGTGCCAGCAGCTTAACGAGGGCCCACGAGCAGTACTTC
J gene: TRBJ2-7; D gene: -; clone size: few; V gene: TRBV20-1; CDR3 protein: CSAYRGGAYEQYF; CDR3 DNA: TGCAGTGCGTACAGAGGGGGGGCCTACGAGCAGTACTTC
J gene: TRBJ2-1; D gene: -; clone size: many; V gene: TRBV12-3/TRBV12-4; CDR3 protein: CASRGGENEQFF; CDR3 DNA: TGTGCCAGCAGGGGCGGGGAGAATGAGCAGTTCTTC
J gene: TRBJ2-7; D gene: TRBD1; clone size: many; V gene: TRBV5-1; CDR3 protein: CASSGDRGSPYEQYF; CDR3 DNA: TGCGCCAGCAGCGGGGACAGGGGAAGCCCCTACGAGCAGTACTTC
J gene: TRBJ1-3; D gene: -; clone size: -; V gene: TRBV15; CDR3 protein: CATSSTVADTIYF; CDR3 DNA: TGTGCCACCAGCAGTACAGTAGCGGACACCATATATTTT
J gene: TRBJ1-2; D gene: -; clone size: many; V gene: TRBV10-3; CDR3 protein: CAISDGGVYGYTF; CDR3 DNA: TGTGCCATCAGTGACGGAGGGGTCTATGGCTACACCTTC
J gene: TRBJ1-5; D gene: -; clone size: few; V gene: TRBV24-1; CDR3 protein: CATSDSLEYQPQHF; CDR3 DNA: TGTGCCACCAGTGATAGCTTAGAATATCAGCCCCAGCATTTT
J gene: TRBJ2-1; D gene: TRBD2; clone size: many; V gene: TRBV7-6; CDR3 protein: CASSLNSGGMNEQFF; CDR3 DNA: TGTGCCAGCAGCTTAAATAGCGGGGGTATGAATGAGCAGTTCTTC
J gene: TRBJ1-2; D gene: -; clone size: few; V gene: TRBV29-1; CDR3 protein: CSSFTPGARYGYTF; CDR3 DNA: TGCAGTTCCTTCACTCCGGGGGCTCGGTATGGCTACACCTTC
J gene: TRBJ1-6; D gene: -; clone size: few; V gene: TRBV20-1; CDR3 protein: CSATSGFGKDYDSSYNSPLHF; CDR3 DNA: TGCAGTGCGACGTCGGGGTTTGGGAAAGATTACGACAGCTCCTATAATTCACCCCTCCACTTT
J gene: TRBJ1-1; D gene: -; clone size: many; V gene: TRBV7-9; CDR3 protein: CASSLRLEHTEAFF; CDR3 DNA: TGTGCCAGCAGCTTAAGACTAGAGCACACTGAAGCTTTCTTT
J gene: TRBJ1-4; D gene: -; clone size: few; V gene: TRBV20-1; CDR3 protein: CSASRGARGNEKLFF; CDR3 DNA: TGCAGTGCTTCGAGGGGCGCCCGGGGAAATGAAAAACTGTTTTTT
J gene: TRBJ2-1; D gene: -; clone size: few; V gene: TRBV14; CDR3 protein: CASSQWGGDEQFF; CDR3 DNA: TGTGCCAGCAGCCAGTGGGGCGGTGACGAGCAGTTCTTC
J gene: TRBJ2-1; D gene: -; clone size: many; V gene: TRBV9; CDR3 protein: CASSDRDHLTEQFF; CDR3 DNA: TGTGCCAGCAGCGACCGGGACCACCTAACCGAGCAGTTCTTC
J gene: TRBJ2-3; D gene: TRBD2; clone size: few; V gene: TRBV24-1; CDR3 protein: CATSVASGIATQYF; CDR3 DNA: TGTGCCACCAGTGTTGCTAGCGGGATTGCTACGCAGTATTTT
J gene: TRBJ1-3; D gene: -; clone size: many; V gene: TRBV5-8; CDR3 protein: CASSLFVVGGNTIYF; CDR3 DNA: TGTGCCAGCAGCCTCTTTGTTGTTGGTGGAAACACCATATATTTT
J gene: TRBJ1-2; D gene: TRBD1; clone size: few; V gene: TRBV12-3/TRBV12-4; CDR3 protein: CASSLGSAGTGYFEDYGYTF; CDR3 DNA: TGTGCCAGCAGTTTAGGCTCCGCCGGGACAGGGTATTTCGAGGACTATGGCTACACCTTC
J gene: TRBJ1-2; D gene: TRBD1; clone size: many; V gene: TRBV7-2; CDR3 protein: CASTLAQGLGYTF; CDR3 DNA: TGTGCCAGCACCCTAGCACAGGGGCTCGGCTACACCTTC
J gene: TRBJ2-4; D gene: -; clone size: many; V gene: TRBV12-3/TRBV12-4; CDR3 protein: CASSWVSKNIQYF; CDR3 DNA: TGTGCCAGCAGTTGGGTGTCCAAAAACATTCAGTACTTC
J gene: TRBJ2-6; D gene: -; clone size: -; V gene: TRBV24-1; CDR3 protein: CATRRPGAGANVLTF; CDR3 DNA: TGTGCCACTCGTCGTCCGGGGGCTGGGGCCAACGTCCTGACTTTC
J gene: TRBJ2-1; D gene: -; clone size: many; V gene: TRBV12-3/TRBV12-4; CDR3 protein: CASSYPGQQRANEQFF; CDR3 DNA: TGTGCCAGCAGCTACCCAGGGCAACAGAGAGCTAATGAGCAGTTCTTC
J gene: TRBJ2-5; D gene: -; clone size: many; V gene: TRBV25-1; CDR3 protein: CASSVNRWETQYF; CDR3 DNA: TGTGCCAGCAGTGTTAATCGATGGGAGACCCAGTACTTC
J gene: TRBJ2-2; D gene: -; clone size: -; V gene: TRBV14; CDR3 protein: CASSHLTRTENTGELFF; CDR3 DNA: TGTGCCAGCAGCCACTTGACCCGGACAGAGAACACCGGGGAGCTGTTTTTT
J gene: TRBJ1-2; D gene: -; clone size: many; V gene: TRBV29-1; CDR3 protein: CSVEVGGNYGYTF; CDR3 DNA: TGCAGCGTTGAAGTTGGTGGGAACTATGGCTACACCTTC
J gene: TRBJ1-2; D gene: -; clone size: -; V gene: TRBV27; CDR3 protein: CASSLSGPATYGYTF; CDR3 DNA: TGTGCCAGCAGTTTATCGGGTCCAGCTACCTATGGCTACACCTTC
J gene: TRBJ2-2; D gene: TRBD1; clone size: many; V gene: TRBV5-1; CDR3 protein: CASGQGVAGTGELFF; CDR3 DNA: TGCGCCAGCGGACAGGGGGTCGCCGGGACCGGGGAGCTGTTTTTT
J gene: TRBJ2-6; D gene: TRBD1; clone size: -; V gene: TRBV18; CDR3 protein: CASSPSLGQGNVLTF; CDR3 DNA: TGTGCCAGCTCACCGTCCCTGGGACAGGGTAACGTCCTGACTTTC
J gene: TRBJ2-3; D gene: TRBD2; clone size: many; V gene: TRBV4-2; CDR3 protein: CASSQEGGTSGFSDTQYF; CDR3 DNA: TGTGCCAGCAGCCAAGAGGGGGGGACTAGCGGGTTTTCAGATACGCAGTATTTT
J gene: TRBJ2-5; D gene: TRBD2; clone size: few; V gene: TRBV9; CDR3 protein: CASSGRGLVKGETQYF; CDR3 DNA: TGTGCCAGCAGCGGCAGGGGACTAGTTAAGGGAGAGACCCAGTACTTC